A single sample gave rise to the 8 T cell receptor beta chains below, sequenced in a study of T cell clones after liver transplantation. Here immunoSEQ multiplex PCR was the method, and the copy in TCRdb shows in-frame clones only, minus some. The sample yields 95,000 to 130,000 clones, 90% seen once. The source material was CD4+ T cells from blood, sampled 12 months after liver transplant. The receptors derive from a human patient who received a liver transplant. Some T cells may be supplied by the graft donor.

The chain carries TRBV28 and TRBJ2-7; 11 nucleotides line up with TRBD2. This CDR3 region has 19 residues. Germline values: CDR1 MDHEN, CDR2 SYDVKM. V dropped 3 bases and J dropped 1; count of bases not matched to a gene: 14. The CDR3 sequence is CASSFLFRTGTSGSYEQYF. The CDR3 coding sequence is TGTGCCAGCAGTTTTTTATTTCGGACAGGGACTAGCGGTTCCTACGAGCAGTACTTC.

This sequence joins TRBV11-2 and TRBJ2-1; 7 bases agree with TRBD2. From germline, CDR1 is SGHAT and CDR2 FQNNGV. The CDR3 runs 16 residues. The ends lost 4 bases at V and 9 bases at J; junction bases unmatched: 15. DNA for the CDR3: TGTGCCAGCAGCTCAATCTGGCGGGAGCGAGGCGGTGAGCAGTTCTTC. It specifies CASSSIWRERGGEQFF.

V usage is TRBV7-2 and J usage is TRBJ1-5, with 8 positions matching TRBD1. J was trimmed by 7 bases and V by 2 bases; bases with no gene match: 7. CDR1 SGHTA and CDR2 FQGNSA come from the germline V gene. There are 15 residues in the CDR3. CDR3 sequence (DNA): TGTGCCAGCAGCTTAAGCTCGGCAGGGGGCCAGCCCCAGCATTTT. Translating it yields CASSLSSAGGQPQHF.

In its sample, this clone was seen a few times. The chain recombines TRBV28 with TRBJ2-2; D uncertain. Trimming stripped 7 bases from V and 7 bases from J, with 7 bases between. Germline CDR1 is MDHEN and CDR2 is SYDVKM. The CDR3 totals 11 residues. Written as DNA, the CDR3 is TGTGCCAGCACCTATAACGGGGAGCTGTTTTTT. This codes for CASTYNGELFF.

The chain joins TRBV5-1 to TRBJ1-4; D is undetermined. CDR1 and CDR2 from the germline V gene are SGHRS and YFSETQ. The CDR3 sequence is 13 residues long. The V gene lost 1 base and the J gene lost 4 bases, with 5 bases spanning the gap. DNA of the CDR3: TGCGCCAGCAGCTTGAATAGTAATGAAAAACTGTTTTTT. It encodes CASSLNSNEKLFF.

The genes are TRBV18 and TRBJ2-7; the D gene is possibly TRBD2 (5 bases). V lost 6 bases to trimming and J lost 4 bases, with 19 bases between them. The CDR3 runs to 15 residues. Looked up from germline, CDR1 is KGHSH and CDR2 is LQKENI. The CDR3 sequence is CASSKDSSLAYEQYF. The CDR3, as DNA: TGTGCCAGCTCGAAGGACTCCTCTCTCGCGTACGAGCAGTACTTC.

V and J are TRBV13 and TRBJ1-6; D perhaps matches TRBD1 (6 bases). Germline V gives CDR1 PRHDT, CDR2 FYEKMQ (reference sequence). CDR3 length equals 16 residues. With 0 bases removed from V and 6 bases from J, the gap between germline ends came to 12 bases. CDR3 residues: CASSLGQGMGNSPLHF. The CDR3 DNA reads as TGTGCCAGCAGCTTAGGCCAGGGGATGGGTAATTCACCCCTCCACTTT.

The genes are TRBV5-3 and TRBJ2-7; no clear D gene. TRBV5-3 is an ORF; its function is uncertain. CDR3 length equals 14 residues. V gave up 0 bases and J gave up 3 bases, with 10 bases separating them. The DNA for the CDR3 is TGTGCCAGAAGCTTGGCGGGCCCCGACTACGAGCAGTACTTC. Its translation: CARSLAGPDYEQYF.